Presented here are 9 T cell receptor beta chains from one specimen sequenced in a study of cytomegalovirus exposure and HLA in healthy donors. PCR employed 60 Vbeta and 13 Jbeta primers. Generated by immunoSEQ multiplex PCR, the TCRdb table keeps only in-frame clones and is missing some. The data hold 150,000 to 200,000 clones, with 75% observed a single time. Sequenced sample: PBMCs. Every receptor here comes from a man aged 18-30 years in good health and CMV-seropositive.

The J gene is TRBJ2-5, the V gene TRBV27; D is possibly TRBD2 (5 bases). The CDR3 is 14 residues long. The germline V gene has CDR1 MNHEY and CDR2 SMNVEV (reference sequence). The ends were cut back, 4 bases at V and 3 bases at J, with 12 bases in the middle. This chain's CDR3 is CASSSSGFKETQYF. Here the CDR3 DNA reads TGTGCCAGCAGTTCCTCGGGGTTTAAAGAGACCCAGTACTTC.

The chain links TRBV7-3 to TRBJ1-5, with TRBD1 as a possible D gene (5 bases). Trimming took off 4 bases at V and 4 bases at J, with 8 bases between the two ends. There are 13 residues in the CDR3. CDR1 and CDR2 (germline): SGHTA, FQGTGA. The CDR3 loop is CASSSGPNQPQHF. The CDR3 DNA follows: TGTGCCAGCAGCTCAGGGCCTAATCAGCCCCAGCATTTT.

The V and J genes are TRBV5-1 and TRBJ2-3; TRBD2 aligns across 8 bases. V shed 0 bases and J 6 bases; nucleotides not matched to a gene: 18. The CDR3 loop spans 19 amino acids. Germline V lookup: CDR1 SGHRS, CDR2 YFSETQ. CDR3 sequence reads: CASSLDSTSGSEVEDTQYF. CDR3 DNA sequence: TGCGCCAGCAGCTTGGATAGTACTAGCGGAAGCGAGGTTGAGGATACGCAGTATTTT.

The CDR3 DNA reads as TGTGCCAGTAGCTTCACAGGGGGCTCGTATGAGACCCAGTACTTC. It translates to CASSFTGGSYETQYF. The chain joins TRBV19 to TRBJ2-5; TRBD1 matches at 9 bases. The CDR3 consists of 15 residues. V shed 6 bases, J shed 5 bases, and the junction held 10 bases outside the gene matches. The germline V gene encodes CDR1 LNHDA and CDR2 SQIVND (reference sequence). The full variable domain, in which reference TRBV19 and TRBJ2-5 provide the parts outside the CDR3, is DGGITQSPKYLFRKEGQNVTLSCEQNLNHDAMYWYRQDPGQGLRLIYYSQIVNDFQKGDIAEGYSVSREKKESFPLTVTSAQKNPTAFYLCASSFTGGSYETQYFGPGTRLLVL.

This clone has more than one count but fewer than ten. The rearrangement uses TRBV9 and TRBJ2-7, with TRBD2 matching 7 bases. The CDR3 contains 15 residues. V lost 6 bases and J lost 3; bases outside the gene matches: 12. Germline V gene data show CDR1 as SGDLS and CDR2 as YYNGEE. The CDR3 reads CASISIAGSGYEQYF. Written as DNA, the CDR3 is TGTGCCAGCATTTCCATAGCGGGTAGCGGCTACGAGCAGTACTTC.

The CDR3 coding sequence is TGTGCCAGCAGTTCATGGACAGGGGCTTTAACCGGGGAGCTGTTTTTT. Its translation is CASSSWTGALTGELFF. The chain uses TRBV27 and TRBJ2-2; 9 nucleotides agree with TRBD1. Germline values: CDR1 MNHEY, CDR2 SMNVEV (reference sequence). The junction had 8 bases not matched to a gene; V was cut back by 4 bases and J by 5 bases. The CDR3 has 16 residues.

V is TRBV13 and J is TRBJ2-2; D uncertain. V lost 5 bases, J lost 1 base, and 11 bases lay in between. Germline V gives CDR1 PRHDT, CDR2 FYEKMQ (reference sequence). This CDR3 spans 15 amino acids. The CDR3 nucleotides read TGTGCCAGCAGCCAATCCTTACAGAACACCGGGGAGCTGTTTTTT. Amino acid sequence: CASSQSLQNTGELFF. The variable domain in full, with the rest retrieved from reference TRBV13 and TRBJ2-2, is AAGVIQSPRHLIKEKRETATLKCYPIPRHDTVYWYQQGPGQDPQFLISFYEKMQSDKGSIPDRFSAQQFSDYHSELNMSSLELGDSALYFCASSQSLQNTGELFFGEGSRLTVL.

CDR3 nucleotide sequence: TGTGCCAGCAGCCACCGGGACAGGGCACTTGGCTACACCTTC. Protein sequence: CASSHRDRALGYTF. The chain combines TRBV7-8 with TRBJ1-2, with 9 bases fitting TRBD1. Germline V gene lookup returns CDR1 SGHVS and CDR2 FQNEAQ. The CDR3 totals 14 residues. V gave up 5 bases and J gave up 7 bases; unmatched junction bases: 8.

The CDR3 protein is CASGDRDRYYEQYF. The CDR3 bases are TGTGCCAGCGGCGACCGGGACAGGTACTACGAGCAGTACTTC. J is TRBJ2-7 and V is TRBV7-9; 8 bases line up with TRBD1. The V and J ends lost 8 bases and 3 bases, in that order; junction bases with no gene match: 9. This CDR3 comprises 14 residues. The germline gives CDR1 SEHNR, CDR2 FQNEAQ (reference sequence).